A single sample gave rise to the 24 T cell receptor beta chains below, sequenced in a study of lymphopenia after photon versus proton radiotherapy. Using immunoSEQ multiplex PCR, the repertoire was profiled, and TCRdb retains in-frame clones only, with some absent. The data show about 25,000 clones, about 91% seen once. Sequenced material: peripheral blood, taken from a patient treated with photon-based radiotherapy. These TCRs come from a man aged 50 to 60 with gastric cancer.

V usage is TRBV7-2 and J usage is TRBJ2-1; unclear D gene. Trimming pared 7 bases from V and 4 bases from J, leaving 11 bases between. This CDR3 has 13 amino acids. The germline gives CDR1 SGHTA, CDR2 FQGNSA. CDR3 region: CASTKRRYNEQFF. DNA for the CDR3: TGTGCCAGCACCAAACGGCGGTACAATGAGCAGTTCTTC.

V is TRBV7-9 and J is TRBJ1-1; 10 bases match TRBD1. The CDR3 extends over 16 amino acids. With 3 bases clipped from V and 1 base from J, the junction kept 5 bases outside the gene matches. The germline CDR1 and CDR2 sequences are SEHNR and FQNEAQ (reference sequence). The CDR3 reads CASSLTGGMGNTEAFF. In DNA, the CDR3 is TGTGCCAGCAGCTTGACAGGGGGCATGGGGAACACTGAAGCTTTCTTT. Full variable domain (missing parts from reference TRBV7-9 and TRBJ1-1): DTGVSQNPRHKITKRGQNVTFRCDPISEHNRLYWYRQTLGQGPEFLTYFQNEAQLEKSRLLSDRFSAERPKGSFSTLEIQRTEQGDSAMYLCASSLTGGMGNTEAFFGQGTRLTVV.

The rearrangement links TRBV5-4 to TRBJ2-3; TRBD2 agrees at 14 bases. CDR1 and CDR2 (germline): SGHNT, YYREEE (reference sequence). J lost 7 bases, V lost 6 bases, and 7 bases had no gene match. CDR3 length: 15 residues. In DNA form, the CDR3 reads TGTGCCAGCAAGACTAGCGGGGGGGCTTGGAATACGCAGTATTTT. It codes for CASKTSGGAWNTQYF.

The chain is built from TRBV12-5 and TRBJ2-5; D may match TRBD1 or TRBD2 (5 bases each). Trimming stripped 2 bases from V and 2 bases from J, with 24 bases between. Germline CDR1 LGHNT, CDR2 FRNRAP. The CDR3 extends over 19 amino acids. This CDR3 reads CASGLNRDGGPILQETQYF. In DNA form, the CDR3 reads TGTGCTAGTGGTTTGAACCGGGACGGCGGCCCGATCCTTCAAGAGACCCAGTACTTC.

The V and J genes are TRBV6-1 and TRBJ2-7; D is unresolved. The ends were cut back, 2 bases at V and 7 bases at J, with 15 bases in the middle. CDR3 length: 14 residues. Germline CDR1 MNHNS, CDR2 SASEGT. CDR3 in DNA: TGTGCCAGCAGTGAACTCGACCACACTGCTGAGCAGTACTTC. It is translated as CASSELDHTAEQYF.

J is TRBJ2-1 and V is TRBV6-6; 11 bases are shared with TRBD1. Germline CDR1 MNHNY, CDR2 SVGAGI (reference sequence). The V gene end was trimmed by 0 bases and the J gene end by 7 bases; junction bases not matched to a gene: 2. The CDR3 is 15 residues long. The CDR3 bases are TGTGCCAGCAGTTACTCCGGACAGGGGGCGAATGAGCAGTTCTTC. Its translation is CASSYSGQGANEQFF.

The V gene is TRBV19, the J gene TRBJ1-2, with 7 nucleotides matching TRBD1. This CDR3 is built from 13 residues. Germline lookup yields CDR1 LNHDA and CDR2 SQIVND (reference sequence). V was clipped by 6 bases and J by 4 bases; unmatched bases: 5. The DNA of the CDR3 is TGTGCCAGTAGCCCGACAGGGCCCTATGGCTACACCTTC. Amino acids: CASSPTGPYGYTF.

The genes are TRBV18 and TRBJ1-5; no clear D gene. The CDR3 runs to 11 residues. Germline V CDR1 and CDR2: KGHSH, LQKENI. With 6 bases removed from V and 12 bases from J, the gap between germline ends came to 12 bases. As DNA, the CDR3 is TGTGCCAGCTCGCCCGAAGGGATCCAGCATTTT. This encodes CASSPEGIQHF.

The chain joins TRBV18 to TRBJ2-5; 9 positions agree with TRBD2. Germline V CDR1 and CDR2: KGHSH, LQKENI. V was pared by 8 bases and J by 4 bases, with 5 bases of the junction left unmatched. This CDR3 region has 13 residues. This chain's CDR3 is CASTKAGGETQYF. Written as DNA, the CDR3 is TGTGCCAGCACAAAAGCGGGGGGAGAGACCCAGTACTTC. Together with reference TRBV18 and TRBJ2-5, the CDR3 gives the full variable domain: NAGVMQNPRHLVRRRGQEARLRCSPMKGHSHVYWYRQLPEEGLKFMVYLQKENIIDESGMPKERFSAEFPKEGPSILRIQQVVRGDSAAYFCASTKAGGETQYFGPGTRLLVL.

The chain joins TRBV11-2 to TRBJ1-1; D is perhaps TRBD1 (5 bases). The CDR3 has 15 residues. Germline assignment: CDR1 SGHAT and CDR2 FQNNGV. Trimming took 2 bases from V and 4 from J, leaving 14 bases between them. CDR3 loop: CASSLIGGRGTEAFF. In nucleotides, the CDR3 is TGTGCCAGCAGCTTAATTGGGGGGAGGGGCACTGAAGCTTTCTTT.

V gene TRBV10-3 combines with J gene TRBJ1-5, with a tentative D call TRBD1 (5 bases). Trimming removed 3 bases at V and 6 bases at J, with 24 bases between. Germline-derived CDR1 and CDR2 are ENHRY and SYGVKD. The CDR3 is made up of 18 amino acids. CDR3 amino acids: CAISDPLPVGVGSQPQHF. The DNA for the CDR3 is TGTGCCATCAGTGACCCCCTACCAGTAGGGGTGGGGTCTCAGCCCCAGCATTTT.

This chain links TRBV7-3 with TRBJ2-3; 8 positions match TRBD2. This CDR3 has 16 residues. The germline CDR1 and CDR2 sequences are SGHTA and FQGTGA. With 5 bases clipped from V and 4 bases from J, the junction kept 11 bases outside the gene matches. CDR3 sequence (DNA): TGTGCCAGCAGCCCTACGTGGGGCGGGGGGTCAGATACGCAGTATTTT. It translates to CASSPTWGGGSDTQYF.

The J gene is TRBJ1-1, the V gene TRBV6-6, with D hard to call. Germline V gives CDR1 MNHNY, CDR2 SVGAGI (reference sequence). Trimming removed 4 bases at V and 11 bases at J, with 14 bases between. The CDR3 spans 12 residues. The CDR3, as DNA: TGTGCCAGCAGTTCCGCCCCGGGCGGGGCTTTCTTT. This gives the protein CASSSAPGGAFF.

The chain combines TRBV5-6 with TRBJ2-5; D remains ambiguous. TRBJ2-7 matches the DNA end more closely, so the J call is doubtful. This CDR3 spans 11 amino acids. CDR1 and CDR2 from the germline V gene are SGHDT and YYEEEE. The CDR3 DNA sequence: TGTGCCAGCAGCTTGGGCTACGAGCAGTACTTC. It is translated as CASSLGYEQYF.

As DNA, the CDR3 is TGCGCCAGCAGCCCGGGGACCGGGGATGACGAGCAGTACGTC. Translated: CASSPGTGDDEQYV. This rearrangement joins TRBV5-1 to TRBJ2-7; D is perhaps TRBD1 or TRBD2 (5 bases each). Deletions cut 4 bases from V and 5 bases from J, with 16 bases between. The CDR3 covers 14 residues. Germline values: CDR1 SGHRS, CDR2 YFSETQ.

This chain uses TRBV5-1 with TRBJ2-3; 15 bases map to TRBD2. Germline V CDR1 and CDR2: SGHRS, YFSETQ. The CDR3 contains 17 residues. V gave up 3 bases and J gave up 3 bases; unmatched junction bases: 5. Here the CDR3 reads CASSSGLAGGPTDTQYF. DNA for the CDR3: TGCGCCAGCAGCTCTGGACTAGCGGGGGGGCCTACAGATACGCAGTATTTT.

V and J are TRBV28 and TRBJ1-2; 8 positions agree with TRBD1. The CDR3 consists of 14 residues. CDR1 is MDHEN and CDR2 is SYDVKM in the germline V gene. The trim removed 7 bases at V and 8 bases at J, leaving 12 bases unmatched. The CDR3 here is CASMVTDRERGYTF. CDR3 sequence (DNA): TGTGCCAGCATGGTTACGGACAGGGAGAGAGGCTACACCTTC.

The CDR3 bases are TGTGCCAGCAGCTTGGGACAGTCTCGGAATCGATCACCCCTCCACTTT. It specifies CASSLGQSRNRSPLHF. The V gene is TRBV13, the J gene TRBJ1-6; TRBD1 matches 7 bases. Germline loops: CDR1 PRHDT, CDR2 FYEKMQ (reference sequence). J gave up 10 bases and V 3 bases, and 12 bases lay outside the gene matches. The CDR3 sequence is 16 residues long.

The CDR3 spells CASSLDHGTGRNEQYV. The DNA of the CDR3 is TGTGCCAGCAGCTTGGATCACGGGACAGGGAGAAACGAGCAGTACGTC. The rearrangement joins TRBV5-5 to TRBJ2-7; 9 bases match TRBD1. This CDR3 region has 16 residues. Germline CDR1 reads SGHKS; CDR2 reads YYEKEE (reference sequence). The V gene end was trimmed by 0 bases and the J gene end by 5 bases; junction bases not matched to a gene: 9.

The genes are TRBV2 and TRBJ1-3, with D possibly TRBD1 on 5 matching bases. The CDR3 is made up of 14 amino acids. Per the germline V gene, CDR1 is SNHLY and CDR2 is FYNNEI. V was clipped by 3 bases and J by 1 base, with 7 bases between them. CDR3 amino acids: CASSEGGSGNTIYF. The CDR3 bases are TGTGCCAGCAGTGAGGGGGGATCTGGAAACACCATATATTTT.

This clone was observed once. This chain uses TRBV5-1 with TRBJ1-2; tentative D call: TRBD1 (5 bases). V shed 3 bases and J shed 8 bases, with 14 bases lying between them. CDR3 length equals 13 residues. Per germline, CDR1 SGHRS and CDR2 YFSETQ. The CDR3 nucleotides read TGCGCCAGCAGCTCTCTGGGGGGAGGAGGCTACACCTTC. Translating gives CASSSLGGGGYTF.

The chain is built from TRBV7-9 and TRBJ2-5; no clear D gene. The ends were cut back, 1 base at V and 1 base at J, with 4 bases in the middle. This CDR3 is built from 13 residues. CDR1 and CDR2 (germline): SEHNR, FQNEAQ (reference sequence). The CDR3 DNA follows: TGTGCCAGCAGCTTAGAGGCCCAAGAGACCCAGTACTTC. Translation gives CASSLEAQETQYF. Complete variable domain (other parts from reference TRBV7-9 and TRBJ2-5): DTGVSQNPRHKITKRGQNVTFRCDPISEHNRLYWYRQTLGQGPEFLTYFQNEAQLEKSRLLSDRFSAERPKGSFSTLEIQRTEQGDSAMYLCASSLEAQETQYFGPGTRLLVL.

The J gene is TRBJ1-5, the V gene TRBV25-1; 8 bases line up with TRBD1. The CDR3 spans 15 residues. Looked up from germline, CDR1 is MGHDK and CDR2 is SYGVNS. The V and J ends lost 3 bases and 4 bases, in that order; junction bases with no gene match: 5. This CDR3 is CASSESQGVNQPQHF. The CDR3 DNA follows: TGTGCCAGCAGTGAGTCACAGGGGGTTAATCAGCCCCAGCATTTT. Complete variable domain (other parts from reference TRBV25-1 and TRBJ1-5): EADIYQTPRYLVIGTGKKITLECSQTMGHDKMYWYQQDPGMELHLIHYSYGVNSTEKGDLSSESTVSRIRTEHFPLTLESARPSHTSQYLCASSESQGVNQPQHFGDGTRLSIL.

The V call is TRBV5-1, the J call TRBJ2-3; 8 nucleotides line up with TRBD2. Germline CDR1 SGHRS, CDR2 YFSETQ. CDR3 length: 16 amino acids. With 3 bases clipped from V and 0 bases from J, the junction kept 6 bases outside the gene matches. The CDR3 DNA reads TGCGCCAGCAGCTCCGGGACTAGGGTTAGCACAGATACGCAGTATTTT. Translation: CASSSGTRVSTDTQYF.